This TCR beta chain was documented in a study of blood T cell repertoires in COVID-19. In the study overall: PBMCs, B-cell-depleted T cells, or T cells provided the cDNA or gDNA that made up the material.

Under the authors' procedure: Reference gene primer amplification gave estimated nucleated cell counts. Using immunoSEQ multiplex PCR, the repertoire was profiled, and TCRdb retains in-frame clones only, with some absent. Clone size and the V and J calls come from that table; the DNA yielded D and trimming. This table has approximately 260,000 clones, 83% appearing once. V lost 4 bases to trimming and J lost 7 bases; unmatched junction nucleotides: 14. Germline lookup yields CDR1 MGHRA and CDR2 YSYEKL. The CDR3 is 17 residues long. This clone was found once. The clonotype comes from a man in his 60s who had recovered from COVID-19. The source material was peripheral blood. This chain links TRBV4-1 with TRBJ2-2; 8 nucleotides match TRBD2. The CDR3 region has the DNA TGCGCCAGCAGCCTATCCCCACCGGGGGGGTCTTTCGGGGAGCTGTTTTTT. Translation: CASSLSPPGGSFGELFF.